The present TCR beta chain was sequenced within a study of blood T cell repertoires in COVID-19. V shed 0 bases and J 2 bases; nucleotides not matched to a gene: 4. CDR3 size: 15 residues. Germline V gene lookup returns CDR1 SGHNT and CDR2 YENEEA. Assay: immunoSEQ multiplex PCR; the TCRdb copy retains only in-frame clones and omits some. The data hold roughly 25,000 clones, with roughly 80% observed a single time. Sequenced: peripheral blood. The chain recombines TRBV11-3 with TRBJ2-7; 7 bases are a match to TRBD1. The TCR sequence derives from an elderly woman with acute or convalescent COVID-19. CDR3 protein: CASSLEDRAPYEQYF. For the CDR3, the DNA is TGTGCCAGCAGCTTAGAAGACAGGGCTCCCTACGAGCAGTACTTC.